These 17 T cell receptor beta chains share one sample of origin, sequenced in a study of regulatory T cells in long-lasting Graves disease. Sample time point: newly diagnosed GD, antithyroid drugs for less than 3 months. The authors made the TCR library using RNA they extracted from PBMCs. For TCR beta, libraries came from iRepertoire HTBI primers and Arm-PCR of CDR3 regions. MiXCR, run by TCRdb on the multiplex PCR reads, gives a single entry per CDR3 protein. This repertoire shows approximately 490,000 distinct CDR3 sequences, around 15% found once; its top ten account for 12%. The sample was also linked to a second study, of T cells in Graves' hyperthyroidism and ophthalmopathy.

Sequencing used peripheral blood mononuclear cells (PBMCs), obtained at new diagnosis, from a patient treated with antithyroid drugs. These receptors were taken from a man in his forties or fifties with Graves disease.

This clonotype showed up many times. The CDR3 here is CASSVAQGALGNEQFF. CDR3 nucleotides: TGTGCCAGCAGCGTAGCTCAGGGGGCGCTTGGGAATGAGCAGTTCTTC. The chain is built from TRBV9 and TRBJ2-1; 8 bases match TRBD1. After removal of 0 bases from V and 7 bases from J, the junction contained 9 bases not matched to a gene. The CDR3 length is 16 residues. CDR1 SGDLS and CDR2 YYNGEE come from the germline V gene.

This clonotype was picked up many times. The gene calls are TRBV12-3 or TRBV12-4 and TRBJ2-1; D unclear. The CDR3 sequence is 11 residues long. V was pared by 7 bases and J by 10 bases, with 11 bases between. The CDR3 loop reads CASTIVDEQFF. The CDR3 region has the DNA TGTGCCAGCACAATAGTTGACGAGCAGTTCTTC.

The chain recombines TRBV2 with TRBJ2-3; TRBD1 might be the D (5 bases). Germline V gives CDR1 SNHLY, CDR2 FYNNEI. V lost 4 bases and J lost 3, with 14 bases in between. The CDR3 is 15 residues long. The CDR3 DNA sequence: TGTGCCAGCAGTGCTGACAGACAGAGGACAGATACGCAGTATTTT. Protein product: CASSADRQRTDTQYF.

With respect to this clonotype: It differs at one base from a far larger clone, so likely a read error. CDR3 DNA sequence: TGTGTCAGCAGCTTGGACATCTACGAGCAGTACTTC. It yields the protein CVSSLDIYEQYF. The chain links TRBV5-6 to TRBJ2-7, with a possible D match to TRBD1 (5 bases). This CDR3 region has 12 residues. Germline V gene data show CDR1 as SGHDT and CDR2 as YYEEEE.

This rearrangement joins TRBV7-2 to TRBJ2-1, with D possibly matching TRBD2 (6 bases). The V gene's germline CDR1 is SGHTA and CDR2 FQGNSA. The ends were cut back, 0 bases at V and 5 bases at J, with 17 bases in the middle. There are 17 residues in the CDR3. CDR3 amino acids: CASSLALWGRPDNEQFF. The DNA of the CDR3 is TGTGCCAGCAGCTTAGCGCTGTGGGGGAGGCCTGACAATGAGCAGTTCTTC.

Many counts were recorded for this clonotype. The CDR3 bases are TGCGCCAGCAGCTTAATGGGGGATGAAGACTATGGCTACACCTTC. It translates to CASSLMGDEDYGYTF. This sequence joins TRBV5-1 and TRBJ1-2, with D possibly TRBD1 on 5 matching bases. Germline V gene lookup returns CDR1 SGHRS and CDR2 YFSETQ. The CDR3 has 15 residues. The V gene lost 2 bases and the J gene lost 3 bases, with 14 bases spanning the gap.

This clonotype has a count of ten or more. The V gene is TRBV27, the J gene TRBJ2-7, with D possibly being TRBD2 (7 bases). Germline V gene sequence: CDR1 MNHEY, CDR2 SMNVEV (reference sequence). This CDR3 spans 16 amino acids. Trimming left V 5 bases short and J 4 bases short, with 21 bases between. CDR3 DNA: TGTGCCAGCAGTCCCGGGGGACAAGGGGGGGTATACGAGCAGTACTTC. This codes for CASSPGGQGGVYEQYF.

Points on this clonotype: A read error is the likely source, as a far larger clone sits one nucleotide away. The rearrangement uses TRBV20-1 and TRBJ2-3; 9 bases are a match to TRBD1. The DNA end lines up better with TRBJ2-7; the J call may be wrong. Germline loops: CDR1 DFQATT, CDR2 SNEGSKA (reference sequence). This CDR3 region has 14 residues. CDR3 residues: CSAVLGTGIGEQYF. Written as DNA, the CDR3 is TGCAGTGCTGTCCTTGGGACAGGGATCGGGGAGCAGTACTTC.

In its sample, this clonotype was seen a few times. This rearrangement joins TRBV7-6 to TRBJ2-1; D is perhaps TRBD1 or TRBD2 (5 bases each). V gave up 8 bases and J gave up 5 bases, with 13 bases separating them. The CDR3 spans 13 residues. In germline, CDR1 is SGHVS, CDR2 FNYEAQ. The CDR3 region has the DNA TGTGCCAGCTCGGGACGGATAGACAATGAGCAGTTCTTC. As protein: CASSGRIDNEQFF.

The V and J genes are TRBV7-3 and TRBJ2-7, with D perhaps matching TRBD1 (6 bases). Germline CDR1 and CDR2: SGHTA and FQGTGA. With 5 bases removed from V and 0 bases from J, the gap between germline ends came to 14 bases. This CDR3 is 15 amino acids long. CDR3: CASSENRDSSYEQYF. The CDR3 nucleotides are TGTGCCAGCAGCGAGAACAGGGATAGCTCCTACGAGCAGTACTTC.

This clonotype was seen ten or more times. The rearrangement uses TRBV24-1 and TRBJ2-7, with TRBD1 as a possible D gene (6 bases). This CDR3 has 14 amino acids. V shed 7 bases and J shed 1 base, with 13 bases lying between them. Germline CDR1 is KGHDR and CDR2 is SFDVKD. The CDR3 spells CATRKNRASYEQYF. In nucleotides, the CDR3 is TGTGCCACCAGAAAGAACAGGGCTTCCTACGAGCAGTACTTC.

In this sample, this clonotype turned up many times. This chain links TRBV27 with TRBJ1-1; D perhaps matches TRBD1 (5 bases). Per the germline V gene, CDR1 is MNHEY and CDR2 is SMNVEV (reference sequence). Trimming took off 6 bases at V and 6 bases at J, with 14 bases between the two ends. CDR3 size: 13 residues. The chain's CDR3 is CASREGRWSEAFF. The DNA for the CDR3 is TGTGCCAGCAGAGAGGGGCGATGGTCTGAAGCTTTCTTT.

This clonotype was picked up many times. This chain uses TRBV28 with TRBJ1-5; the D gene is possibly TRBD1 (6 bases). The length of the CDR3 is 15 residues. Per germline, CDR1 MDHEN and CDR2 SYDVKM. The germline V and J ends were trimmed by 6 bases and 7 bases, with 19 bases remaining between them. CDR3 nucleotides: TGTGCCAGCAGGACGGACAGTATAGTTGGCCAGCCCCAGCATTTT. Protein product: CASRTDSIVGQPQHF. The full variable domain, with the rest looked up from reference TRBV28 and TRBJ1-5, is DVKVTQSSRYLVKRTGEKVFLECVQDMDHENMFWYRQDPGLGLRLIYFSYDVKMKEKGDIPEGYSVSREKKERFSLILESASTNQTSMYLCASRTDSIVGQPQHFGDGTRLSIL.

This clonotype has a count of ten or more. The rearrangement links TRBV28 to TRBJ2-1; D not resolved. Germline V gene data show CDR1 as MDHEN and CDR2 as SYDVKM. Trimming shortened V by 3 bases and J by 6 bases, and 12 bases separated the two germline ends. The CDR3 is 14 residues long. CDR3 sequence: CASSFPTPPNEQFF. The CDR3 DNA is TGTGCCAGCAGTTTCCCAACCCCCCCCAATGAGCAGTTCTTC.

The chain links TRBV3-1 to TRBJ2-2; unclear D gene. The CDR3 sequence is 12 residues long. Trimming took off 1 base at V and 7 bases at J, with 4 bases between the two ends. CDR1 LGHDT and CDR2 YNNKEL come from the germline V gene (reference sequence). CDR3 amino acids: CASSQGSGELFF. CDR3 bases: TGTGCCAGCAGCCAAGGCAGCGGGGAGCTGTTTTTT.

This sequence joins TRBV10-2 and TRBJ2-7; possible D gene TRBD2, 6 bases. Per the germline V gene, CDR1 is WSHSY and CDR2 is SAAADI. Trimming removed 1 base from V and 3 bases from J, with 10 bases in between. The CDR3 has 14 residues. CDR3 region: CASSEFPGDYEQYF. CDR3 coding DNA: TGCGCCAGCAGTGAGTTCCCGGGAGACTACGAGCAGTACTTC.

The chain combines TRBV7-8 with TRBJ2-7; TRBD2 matches at 15 bases. V lost 3 bases and J lost 5; bases outside the gene matches: 11. Germline V gives CDR1 SGHVS, CDR2 FQNEAQ. The CDR3 is made up of 18 amino acids. In DNA form, the CDR3 reads TGTGCCAGCAGCTTCACATGGGGACTAGCGGGAGGAAGGAACGAGCAGTACTTC. Protein sequence: CASSFTWGLAGGRNEQYF.